This T cell receptor beta chain was profiled in a study of control samples from healthy donors and cancer patients. Repertoires were generated with immunoSEQ multiplex PCR, while TCRdb's copy carries only in-frame clones and drops some. The sample comprises approximately 110,000 clones, about nine tenths of which are singletons, and 4% to 4.5% rests with the top ten. This clone appeared a single time. Germline-derived CDR1 and CDR2 are MNHNS and SASEGT. Trimming removed 2 bases at V and 3 bases at J, with 8 bases between. This CDR3 spans 14 amino acids. Sequencing was carried out using blood. This clonotype was obtained from a human donor in good health. The donor label of this sample is uncertain. This sequence joins TRBV6-1 and TRBJ2-1; D uncertain. CDR3 sequence (DNA): TGTGCCAGCAGTGAATTGACCTTCTACAATGAGCAGTTCTTC. It is translated as CASSELTFYNEQFF.